This T cell receptor beta chain was identified during a study of shared clonotypes between healthy human individuals. Study findings and constraints: Larger richness was generally estimated for naive than memory subsets.

CD8 cells regarded as naive lacked CD45RO, were positively chosen for CCR7, and omitted terminally differentiated effector memory CD45RA+ cells. This clone showed up just once. The antigen is undetermined. The assay was immunoSEQ multiplex PCR, and TCRdb's table has in-frame clones only and misses some. The sample lists some 630,000 clones; 90% to 97% were seen once. This receptor was taken from a woman in her 30s in good health. The specimen sequenced was naive CD8+ T cells sorted from blood.

CDR3 DNA: TGTGCCAGCCCACAGGGGGAAAACACCATATATTTT. Translated: CASPQGENTIYF. The rearrangement joins TRBV18 to TRBJ1-3; 8 bases align to TRBD1. Per the germline V gene, CDR1 is KGHSH and CDR2 is LQKENI. There are 12 residues in the CDR3. The J segment lost 6 bases and the V segment lost 8 bases, leaving 3 bases of the junction unmatched.